These T cell receptor beta chains were read from a single sample in a study of T-cell reconstitution after alpha-beta-depleted transplantation in children. One entry per CDR3 protein, called by TCRdb with MiXCR from the PCR reads. This table has 280,000 or so distinct CDR3 sequences, around 10% appearing once. The sample consisted of peripheral blood, taken 180 days after TCRalphabeta/CD19-depleted stem cell transplant. These TCRs come from a male patient between 2 and 10 years old who had a stem cell transplant for chronic granulomatous disease, so the T cells may come from the graft donor. Both conserved end residues are part of each CDR3. Fields, in order: clone size, V gene, J gene, D gene, CDR3 protein, CDR3 DNA. The D gene is left open where the match is weak. Clone size is not always given. Where it is, it says once, few, many or a class for expanded clones.

.,TRBV18,TRBJ2-3,TRBD2,CASSPPGLAVTDTQYF,TGTGCCAGCTCACCACCGGGACTAGCGGTCACAGATACGCAGTATTTT
few,TRBV30,TRBJ2-7,TRBD2,CAWSVGGRAHEQYF,TGTGCCTGGAGTGTGGGCGGGAGGGCCCACGAGCAGTACTTC
many,TRBV27,TRBJ2-1,TRBD2,CASSSSGRWFF,TGTGCCAGCAGTTCTTCCGGGAGGTGGTTCTTC
many,TRBV29-1,TRBJ2-2,TRBD2,CSVAGGFVGELFF,TGCAGCGTGGCGGGGGGATTTGTCGGGGAGCTGTTTTTT
many,TRBV11-2,TRBJ2-1,.,CASSLEFRWGNGQRGNEQFF,TGTGCCAGCAGCTTAGAGTTTAGATGGGGCAATGGTCAAAGGGGCAATGAGCAGTTCTTC
many,TRBV20-1,TRBJ2-7,TRBD2,CSAEVTSGRYEQYF,TGCAGTGCAGAAGTAACTAGCGGGAGGTACGAGCAGTACTTC
many,TRBV3-1,TRBJ1-5,TRBD1,CASSPNYRGGQRNQPQHF,TGTGCCAGCAGCCCAAACTATCGAGGGGGACAGCGTAATCAGCCCCAGCATTTT
many,TRBV7-6,TRBJ2-3,.,CASSLDSSGSGDTQYF,TGTGCCAGCAGCTTAGATTCCTCCGGGTCGGGGGATACGCAGTATTTT
many,TRBV21-1,TRBJ2-7,.,CASSKRKYRDSNSYEQYF,TGTGCCAGCAGCAAAAGAAAATACCGGGACAGTAACTCCTACGAGCAGTACTTC
many,TRBV20-1,TRBJ1-2,.,CSARDWRQTNYGYTF,TGCAGTGCTAGAGATTGGAGACAAACGAACTATGGCTACACCTTC
once,TRBV3-1,TRBJ2-6,.,CACSRPTGLSGANVLTF,TGTGCCTGCTCCCGCCCGACCGGACTCTCTGGGGCCAACGTCCTGACTTTC
many,TRBV29-1,TRBJ2-4,.,CSVRSRTGENIQYF,TGCAGCGTTCGGAGTAGGACTGGGGAAAACATTCAGTACTTC
many,TRBV27,TRBJ2-3,.,CASSSGLESTDTQYF,TGTGCCAGCAGTTCGGGACTCGAAAGCACAGATACGCAGTATTTT
many,TRBV5-5,TRBJ2-6,TRBD1,CASSPETGAGANVLTF,TGTGCCAGCAGCCCAGAGACAGGGGCCGGGGCCAACGTCCTGACTTTC
many,TRBV6-2/TRBV6-3,TRBJ2-1,TRBD1,CASSYLGTGRNEQFF,TGTGCCAGCAGTTACTTGGGGACAGGGCGCAATGAGCAGTTCTTC
many,TRBV7-9,TRBJ1-4,.,CASSVSGNTNEKLFF,TGTGCCAGCAGCGTGTCAGGGAATACTAATGAAAAACTGTTTTTT
many,TRBV6-2/TRBV6-3,TRBJ2-5,.,CASRMGETQYF,TGTGCCAGCAGGATGGGGGAGACCCAGTACTTC
many,TRBV18,TRBJ2-5,.,CASSPLSGGGETQYF,TGTGCCAGCTCACCACTGTCCGGAGGTGGGGAGACCCAGTACTTC
many,TRBV20-1,TRBJ2-7,.,CSANPGPYSYEQYF,TGCAGTGCCAATCCGGGACCTTATTCTTACGAGCAGTACTTC
many,TRBV7-3,TRBJ1-6,.,CASSPRGGHNSPLHF,TGTGCCAGCAGCCCCCGGGGAGGGCACAATTCACCCCTCCACTTT
many,TRBV20-1,TRBJ2-7,.,CSAADRGLGNYEQYF,TGCAGTGCTGCCGACCGGGGACTGGGAAACTACGAGCAGTACTTC
many,TRBV10-3,TRBJ2-7,.,CAISESWGVVTYEQYF,TGTGCCATCAGTGAGTCATGGGGGGTCGTAACCTACGAGCAGTACTTC
many,TRBV20-1,TRBJ2-2,.,CSASLRVTGELFF,TGCAGTGCCAGCCTTCGTGTAACCGGGGAGCTGTTTTTT
.,TRBV18,TRBJ2-2,.,CASSPQLAGELFF,TGTGCCAGCTCACCACAGCTCGCCGGGGAGCTGTTTTTT
many,TRBV5-1,TRBJ2-4,TRBD1,CASSSDRELGIQYF,TGCGCCAGCAGCTCGGACAGGGAGTTGGGCATTCAGTACTTC
many,TRBV6-1,TRBJ2-3,TRBD2,CASRRTSGGPEDTQYF,TGTGCCAGCAGACGCACTAGCGGGGGGCCGGAGGATACGCAGTATTTT
many,TRBV10-3,TRBJ2-5,TRBD2,CAISPGLAGISAVETQYF,TGTGCCATCAGTCCGGGACTAGCGGGAATATCCGCGGTCGAGACCCAGTACTTC
many,TRBV29-1,TRBJ2-2,.,CSAPRQTTGELFF,TGCAGCGCTCCTAGACAAACCACCGGGGAGCTGTTTTTT
many,TRBV14,TRBJ2-1,.,CASSQDPGTGYNEQFF,TGTGCCAGCAGCCAAGATCCAGGTACAGGGTACAATGAGCAGTTCTTC
many,TRBV29-1,TRBJ1-2,.,CSATDGVIYGYTF,TGCAGCGCTACCGACGGCGTGATCTATGGCTACACCTTC
many,TRBV12-3/TRBV12-4,TRBJ2-1,TRBD2,CASSLELAGGASYNEQFF,TGTGCCAGCAGTCTGGAACTAGCGGGAGGGGCCTCCTACAATGAGCAGTTCTTC
many,TRBV12-3/TRBV12-4,TRBJ1-1,.,CASSLPGHTEAFF,TGTGCCAGCAGTTTACCAGGGCACACTGAAGCTTTCTTT
few,TRBV20-1,TRBJ2-1,TRBD2,CCARDPAGGNYNEQFF,TGCTGTGCTAGAGATCCAGCGGGAGGTAACTACAATGAGCAGTTCTTC
.,TRBV12-3/TRBV12-4,TRBJ1-5,.,CASSLVGLGNQPQHF,TGTGCCAGCAGTTTAGTAGGGTTGGGGAATCAGCCCCAGCATTTT
few,TRBV28,TRBJ1-1,TRBD1,CASITFRDRGNTEAFF,TGTGCCAGCATCACATTCAGGGACAGGGGGAACACTGAAGCTTTCTTT
many,TRBV7-2,TRBJ1-2,.,CASSQFTNYGYTF,TGTGCCAGCAGCCAGTTCACGAACTATGGCTACACCTTC
many,TRBV11-2,TRBJ2-7,.,CASSTIRGRDEQYF,TGTGCCAGCAGCACCATACGGGGGCGCGACGAGCAGTACTTC
.,TRBV25-1,TRBJ2-4,.,CASSPAKNIQYF,TGTGCCAGCAGTCCGGCCAAAAACATTCAGTACTTC
many,TRBV12-3/TRBV12-4,TRBJ1-1,TRBD1,CASNRRTDRVTEAFF,TGTGCCAGCAACCGACGAACGGACAGGGTAACTGAAGCTTTCTTT
few,TRBV18,TRBJ1-3,.,CASSPAPGGSGNTIYF,TGTGCCAGCTCACCGGCCCCGGGGGGCTCTGGAAACACCATATATTTT
many,TRBV5-4,TRBJ1-2,.,CASIRLNYGYTF,TGTGCCAGCATAAGGCTTAACTATGGCTACACCTTC
many,TRBV28,TRBJ2-7,.,CASTVPSPNYEQYF,TGTGCCAGCACCGTTCCCTCCCCTAACTACGAGCAGTACTTC
many,TRBV11-2,TRBJ2-1,.,CASREKNYNEQFF,TGTGCCAGCAGAGAAAAAAACTACAATGAGCAGTTCTTC
many,TRBV7-8,TRBJ1-1,TRBD1,CASSSTQGGGHTEAFF,TGTGCCAGCAGCTCAACACAGGGGGGAGGCCACACTGAAGCTTTCTTT
many,TRBV28,TRBJ2-4,TRBD1,CASSPTIPLGQGNNIQYF,TGTGCCAGCAGCCCAACAATCCCCCTGGGACAGGGGAATAACATTCAGTACTTC
many,TRBV6-5,TRBJ2-2,.,CASRPRASRVGGELFF,TGTGCCAGCAGGCCCCGCGCTTCCCGGGTCGGCGGGGAGCTGTTTTTT
.,TRBV5-4,TRBJ1-5,.,CASSPGPSNQPQHF,TGTGCCAGCAGTCCGGGACCAAGCAATCAGCCCCAGCATTTT
many,TRBV9,TRBJ1-1,.,CASSGRGVGFRDGTNTEAFF,TGTGCCAGCAGCGGCCGGGGGGTGGGCTTCAGGGACGGCACTAACACTGAAGCTTTCTTT
.,TRBV2,TRBJ1-1,.,CASSDRRASADTEAFF,TGTGCCAGCAGTGACCGCAGGGCGTCGGCTGACACTGAAGCTTTCTTT
many,TRBV20-1,TRBJ2-7,.,CSASVVGRVYEQYF,TGCAGTGCTAGTGTTGTCGGCAGGGTCTACGAGCAGTACTTC